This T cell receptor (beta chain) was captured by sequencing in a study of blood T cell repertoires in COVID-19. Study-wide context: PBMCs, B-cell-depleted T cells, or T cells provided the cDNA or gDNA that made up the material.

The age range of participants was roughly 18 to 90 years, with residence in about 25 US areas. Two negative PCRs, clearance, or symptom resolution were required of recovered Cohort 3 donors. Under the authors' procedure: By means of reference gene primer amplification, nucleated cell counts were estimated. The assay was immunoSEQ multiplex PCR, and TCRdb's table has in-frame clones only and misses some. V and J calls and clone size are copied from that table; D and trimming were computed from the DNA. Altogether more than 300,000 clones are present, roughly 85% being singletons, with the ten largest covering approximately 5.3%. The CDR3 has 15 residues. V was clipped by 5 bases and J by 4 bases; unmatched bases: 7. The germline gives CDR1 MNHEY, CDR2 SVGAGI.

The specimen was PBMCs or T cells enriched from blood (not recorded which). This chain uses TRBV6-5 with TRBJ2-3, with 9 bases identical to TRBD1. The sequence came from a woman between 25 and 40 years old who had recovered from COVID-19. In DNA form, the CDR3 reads TGTGCCAGCAGTCTTCCGGGACAGGGAGCAGATACGCAGTATTTT. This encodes CASSLPGQGADTQYF.